This T cell receptor (beta chain) was sequenced in a study of blood T cell repertoires in COVID-19. Study summary: Researchers got acute and convalescent COVID-19 samples from the United States, Italy and Spain.

Trimming cost V 7 bases and J 5 bases; bases outside gene matches: 12. The CDR3 extends over 15 amino acids. Germline V gives CDR1 SGDLS, CDR2 YYNGEE. Per the original methods: Counts of nucleated cells, estimated from reference gene primer amplification, were obtained. This table comes from immunoSEQ multiplex PCR, and its TCRdb copy is limited to in-frame clones, with some not included. That table supplies the V and J calls and clone size; D and trimming were determined from the DNA. The sample lists about 140,000 clones, around 87% occurring once. The receptor was isolated from a man aged 45 to 65 who had recovered from COVID-19. The chain uses TRBV9 and TRBJ1-1; 9 bases fit TRBD1. Sequenced material: peripheral blood. The CDR3 coding sequence is TGTGCCAGCGGCCCCGGGACAGGGTATAGAACTGAAGCTTTCTTT. Protein product: CASGPGTGYRTEAFF.